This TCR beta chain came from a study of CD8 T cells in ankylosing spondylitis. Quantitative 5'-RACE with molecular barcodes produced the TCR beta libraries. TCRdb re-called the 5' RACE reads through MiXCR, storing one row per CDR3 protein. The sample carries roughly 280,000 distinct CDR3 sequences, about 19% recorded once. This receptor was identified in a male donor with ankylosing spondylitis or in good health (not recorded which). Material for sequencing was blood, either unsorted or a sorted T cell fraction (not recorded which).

CDR3 sequence reads: CASSEGLAVGTDEQFF. The CDR3 coding sequence is TGTGCCAGCAGCGAGGGACTAGCGGTGGGGACGGATGAGCAGTTCTTC. The chain carries TRBV9 and TRBJ2-1; TRBD2 matches at 11 bases. Germline values: CDR1 SGDLS, CDR2 YYNGEE. Trimming cost V 3 bases and J 8 bases; bases outside gene matches: 10. The CDR3 contains 16 residues.